The 10 T cell receptor beta chains given below trace back to one sample, sequenced in a study of metastatic and nonmetastatic thyroid tumors. Using MiXCR, TCRdb reanalyzed the PCR reads. The table includes approximately 38,000 clones, around 17% detected once. None of the patients had undergone any treatment ahead of thyroid surgery. The source material was tumor tissue. These receptors were obtained from a female donor with papillary thyroid cancer or a benign thyroid nodule (not recorded which). Some clones in this sample may be carry-over from other donors' samples.

This clone was seen at least ten times. The CDR3 region is CASSLLNRDTQYF. As DNA, the CDR3 is TGTGCCAGCAGCTTATTGAACAGGGATACGCAGTATTTT. V is TRBV7-2 and J is TRBJ2-3, with D possibly TRBD1 on 5 matching bases. Germline V gives CDR1 SGHTA, CDR2 FQGNSA. V was pared by 2 bases and J by 6 bases, with 9 bases between. This CDR3 spans 13 amino acids. The whole variable domain, remainder taken from reference TRBV7-2 and TRBJ2-3, is GAGVSQSPSNKVTEKGKDVELRCDPISGHTALYWYRQSLGQGLEFLIYFQGNSAPDKSGLPSDRFSAERTGGSVSTLTIQRTQQEDSAVYLCASSLLNRDTQYFGPGTRLTVL.

This clone was counted at least ten times. V is TRBV12-3 or TRBV12-4 and J is TRBJ2-2, with 8 bases lining up with TRBD2. The V and J ends lost 4 bases and 3 bases, in that order; junction bases with no gene match: 7. CDR3 length equals 16 residues. CDR3 loop: CASSSGLVQDTGELFF. The CDR3, as DNA: TGTGCCAGCAGTTCGGGACTAGTTCAGGACACCGGGGAGCTGTTTTTT.

The sample holds many counts of this clone. The chain employs TRBV13 and TRBJ1-2, with 7 bases lining up with TRBD1. V shed 4 bases, J shed 6 bases, and the junction held 8 bases outside the gene matches. The CDR3 extends over 14 amino acids. In germline, CDR1 is PRHDT, CDR2 FYEKMQ (reference sequence). CDR3 region: CASSSRQGQDGYTF. Written as DNA, the CDR3 is TGTGCCAGCAGCTCCCGACAGGGCCAGGATGGCTACACCTTC.

This clone was seen repeatedly, ten times or more. The chain links TRBV6-1 to TRBJ1-1; TRBD1 agrees at 10 bases. Germline CDR1 reads MNHNS; CDR2 reads SASEGT. V trimming: 6 bases; J trimming: 4 bases; junction bases outside the gene matches: 2. This CDR3 comprises 13 residues. Written as DNA, the CDR3 is TGTGCCAGCAGATGGGACAGGGGCACTGAAGCTTTCTTT. Translated, it gives CASRWDRGTEAFF.

The chain recombines TRBV5-1 with TRBJ2-7; 8 nucleotides align to TRBD2. CDR1 is SGHRS and CDR2 is YFSETQ in the germline V gene. Trimming at V came to 4 bases and at J to 3 bases, leaving 6 bases not matched to a gene. The CDR3 covers 14 residues. This chain's CDR3 is CASSRGLAGYEQYF. CDR3 in DNA: TGCGCCAGCAGCCGGGGGCTAGCGGGCTACGAGCAGTACTTC. The full variable domain, in which reference TRBV5-1 and TRBJ2-7 provide the parts outside the CDR3, is KAGVTQTPRYLIKTRGQQVTLSCSPISGHRSVSWYQQTPGQGLQFLFEYFSETQRNKGNFPGRFSGRQFSNSRSEMNVSTLELGDSALYLCASSRGLAGYEQYFGPGTRLTVT.

Turning to this clone: The junction and the germline gene differ at one end; a read error may be behind it. This chain connects TRBV5-1 to TRBJ2-7; perhaps TRBD2 as D (6 bases). The CDR3 consists of 17 residues. Germline CDR1 is SGHRS and CDR2 is YFSETQ. The CDR3: CASTLSAGASVINEQYF. The CDR3 DNA reads as TGCGCCAGCACCTTGTCCGCCGGGGCTAGCGTGATTAACGAGCAGTACTTC.

Of note for this clone: Likely a read error: the CDR3 ends without its conserved phenylalanine or tryptophan. This chain connects TRBV11-2 to TRBJ1-1; no definite D call. The V gene's germline CDR1 is SGHAT and CDR2 FQNNGV. The CDR3 spans 16 residues. CDR3 loop: CASSLNPRNLNAEAFS. DNA for the CDR3: TGTGCCAGCAGCTTAAACCCCAGGAATTTGAACGCTGAAGCTTTCTCT.

The chain carries TRBV28 and TRBJ1-2; D is unclear. Trimming removed 5 bases from V and 4 bases from J, with 17 bases in between. This CDR3 region has 15 residues. Germline V gives CDR1 MDHEN, CDR2 SYDVKM. Written as DNA, the CDR3 is TGTGCCAGCAGTCTACATGAATGGTGGCTCTATGGCTACACCTTC. Amino acids: CASSLHEWWLYGYTF.

This clone was recorded at least ten times. The chain carries TRBV5-1 and TRBJ1-1, with 7 bases that match TRBD1. The junction had 3 bases not matched to a gene; V was cut back by 4 bases and J by 0 bases. Germline V gene data show CDR1 as SGHRS and CDR2 as YFSETQ. The CDR3 has 14 amino acids. CDR3 residues: CASSKGQMNTEAFF. The CDR3 bases are TGCGCCAGCAGCAAGGGACAGATGAACACTGAAGCTTTCTTT.

This clone is deemed medium-sized. This sequence joins TRBV20-1 and TRBJ2-7; 7 bases are a match to TRBD1. J lost 3 bases, V lost 6 bases, and 5 bases had no gene match. Germline CDR1 and CDR2: DFQATT and SNEGSKA (reference sequence). There are 12 residues in the CDR3. CDR3 sequence: CSASTGIYEQYF. The CDR3 DNA follows: TGCAGTGCCTCGACAGGGATCTACGAGCAGTACTTC.